This record looks at one TCR beta chain sequence and its context. The antigen remains undetermined. Produced via immunoSEQ multiplex PCR; TCRdb's table is partial and in-frame only. The repertoire holds roughly 73,000 clones, with almost 85% as singletons. This sample is part of a study of OX40 agonist ivuxolimab in advanced cancers. Across the study: The study enrolled dose-escalation patients with hepatocellular carcinoma, melanoma, renal cell or head and neck cancer. Findings of the study overall: There was clonal expansion of CD4+ and CD8+ blood T cells by week 6 at 0.1 to 3.0 mg/kg.

Autoimmune disease history or systemic immunosuppression meant exclusion. Sampling of blood occurred at baseline, cycle 4 day 1, and cycle 7 day 1. Germline V gene data show CDR1 as SGHDT and CDR2 as YYEEEE. The CDR3 spans 15 residues. Trimming removed 4 bases from V and 0 bases from J, with 14 bases in between. This TCR was recovered from an adult with an advanced solid tumor such as melanoma, head and neck, liver or kidney cancer. Source: CD4+ or CD8+ T cells sorted from blood, taken in a trial of the OX40 agonist ivuxolimab. The J gene is TRBJ2-7, the V gene TRBV5-6; perhaps TRBD2 as D (6 bases). The CDR3 DNA reads as TGTGCCAGCAGCGAACGGGACTTAGACTCCTACGAGCAGTACTTC. Protein sequence: CASSERDLDSYEQYF.